This T cell receptor beta chain appears in the sequencing data of a study of T-cell memory formation after mild COVID-19. Whole-study findings and limits: Nothing confirmed that second-wave clones peaking on day 37 were specific for SARS-CoV-2. For contracting clones, CD4+ ones sat mainly in CM and EM, CD8+ in EMRA.

Germline lookup yields CDR1 SGHTA and CDR2 FQGNSA. The CDR3 is 14 amino acids. The V end was cut by 6 bases, the J end by 5 bases, with 14 bases between. Sample barcodes and UMIs were carried by the TCR alpha and TCR beta cDNA libraries that 5'RACE generated with constant-segment primers. One entry per CDR3 protein results from TCRdb running MiXCR on the 5' RACE reads. The sample has roughly 80,000 distinct CDR3 sequences, 14% seen once; the top ten hold under 35%. This clonotype occurred a few times. Its specificity is unknown. The chain is built from TRBV7-2 and TRBJ2-4; D gene unclear. This sequence originates from an adult woman who had mild COVID-19 (a few samples of this study predate the infection). Cell type and time point are not known. Sequenced sample: PBMCs or a T cell subset sorted from them (not recorded which). CDR3 coding DNA: TGTGCCAGCAGTAACCTGGGCGCGGAAAACATTCAGTACTTC. This gives the protein CASSNLGAENIQYF.